Listed below are T cell receptor beta chains from one sample, sequenced in a study of blood T cell repertoires in COVID-19. Sequencing used immunoSEQ multiplex PCR; TCRdb keeps in-frame clones, though not all of them. The sample comprises about 230,000 clones, around 88% of which are singletons, and 2% to 2.5% rests with the top ten. Sequenced: PBMCs or T cells enriched from blood (not recorded which). The receptors were sampled from a woman aged 35 to 49 with acute COVID-19. Both conserved end residues are part of each CDR3. Each record gives: J gene, D gene, clone size, CDR3 length, V gene, CDR3 DNA, CDR3 protein. A D gene is named only where the DNA matches it firmly. Clone size is shown for a subset of rows, as once, few, many or a class of expanded clone.

>TRBJ1-5|TRBD1|-|15|TRBV24-1
TGTGCCACCGAGCCCGGGACAGGTCTCAATCAGCCCCAGCATTTT
CATEPGTGLNQPQHF
>TRBJ1-2|-|-|14|TRBV13
TGTGCCAGCAGCTTAGCCAAACTTAGCTATGGCTACACCTTC
CASSLAKLSYGYTF
>TRBJ2-1|-|many|11|TRBV30
TGTGCCTGGGCTACTAACAATGAGCAGTTCTTC
CAWATNNEQFF
>TRBJ2-3|TRBD2|-|18|TRBV9
TGTGCCAGCAGCCCAGGGACTAGCGGGGGGGCCGGGGTAGATACGCAGTATTTT
CASSPGTSGGAGVDTQYF
>TRBJ2-3|TRBD2|-|14|TRBV12-5
TGTGCTAGTGGCTCTAGCGGGAGCCGAGATACGCAGTATTTT
CASGSSGSRDTQYF
>TRBJ1-1|-|-|15|TRBV7-2
TGTGCCAGCAGCTTAACAGGGACCCAGGGCACTGAAGCTTTCTTT
CASSLTGTQGTEAFF
>TRBJ1-2|-|-|15|TRBV25-1
TGTGCCAGCAGTGGACACAAGATGGCCTCTATGGGCTACACCTTC
CASSGHKMASMGYTF
>TRBJ2-3|-|-|16|TRBV27
TGTGCCAGCAGTTTCAGTCCGTCTAGAAGCACAGATACGCAGTATTTT
CASSFSPSRSTDTQYF
>TRBJ1-3|TRBD1|-|16|TRBV10-3
TGTGCCATCAGTGAGTCCCCAGGGGGTGGCGGAAACACCATATATTTT
CAISESPGGGGNTIYF
>TRBJ2-2|-|-|14|TRBV5-1
TGCGCCAGCAGCTACGGAGGGGTCACCGGGGAGCTGTTTTTT
CASSYGGVTGELFF
>TRBJ2-1|TRBD2|few|14|TRBV24-1
TGTGCCAGTTCGTCCGGGACTAGTCTCAATGAGCAGTTCTTC
CASSSGTSLNEQFF
>TRBJ1-1|-|-|12|TRBV19
TGTGCCAGTAGTAACAGGGACACTGAAGCTTTCTTT
CASSNRDTEAFF
>TRBJ1-1|-|-|13|TRBV30
TGTGCCTGGAGTGTACAGTCGCTCGCTGAAGCTTTCTTT
CAWSVQSLAEAFF
>TRBJ1-2|TRBD1|once|15|TRBV30
TGTGCCTGGAGGCGGGGGACAGGGAGGAACTATGGCTACACCTTC
CAWRRGTGRNYGYTF
>TRBJ2-5|-|-|16|TRBV5-6
TGTGCCAGCAGCTTTCCAGGAAAGGGGTACCAAGAGACCCAGTACTTC
CASSFPGKGYQETQYF
>TRBJ2-1|-|-|15|TRBV5-1
TGCGCCAGCAGCCGTGGTAGCGGCTCCTACAATGAGCAGTTCTTC
CASSRGSGSYNEQFF
>TRBJ1-3|-|-|18|TRBV19
TGTGCCAGTAGTATAGATCCGAGTGAGGGAGGTCTCGGAAACACCATATATTTT
CASSIDPSEGGLGNTIYF
>TRBJ1-6|TRBD1|-|15|TRBV6-5
TGTGCCAGCAGTATGGACAGGGCGGGCAATTCACCCCTCCACTTT
CASSMDRAGNSPLHF
>TRBJ2-1|TRBD2|-|16|TRBV19
TGTGCCAGTAGCCTCGCCTCCGGGACTAGCGGGGGGGAGCAGTTCTTC
CASSLASGTSGGEQFF
>TRBJ1-3|-|-|17|TRBV21-1
TGTGCCAGCAGCAAATCCCGGACAGGGCCCTCTGGAAACACCATATATTTT
CASSKSRTGPSGNTIYF
>TRBJ1-6|-|-|15|TRBV18
TGTGCCAGCTCACCACAAAGGGGCTCTAATTCACCCCTCCACTTT
CASSPQRGSNSPLHF
>TRBJ1-2|-|-|13|TRBV2
TGTGCCAGCAGTGAATGGGGGCATGGCGGCTACACCTTC
CASSEWGHGGYTF
>TRBJ2-1|-|-|15|TRBV7-9
TGTGCCAGCAGTAATGAGCGGACTCAATACAATGAGCAGTTCTTC
CASSNERTQYNEQFF
>TRBJ1-3|TRBD1|-|16|TRBV5-1
TGCGCCAGCAGCGTAACGGGACAGGGGAGGGGAAACACCATATATTTT
CASSVTGQGRGNTIYF
>TRBJ1-3|-|-|15|TRBV6-5
TGTGCCAGCAGTTACTCGGGGAGCTCTGGAAACACCATATATTTT
CASSYSGSSGNTIYF
>TRBJ2-5|-|-|16|TRBV5-1
TGCGCCAGCAGCTTGGCCGGGCAGGGGAGAGGAGAGACCCAGTACTTC
CASSLAGQGRGETQYF
>TRBJ1-5|TRBD1|-|15|TRBV7-2
TGTGCCAGCAGCCGGGCGGTAGGGGGCATGGAGCCCCAGCATTTT
CASSRAVGGMEPQHF
>TRBJ2-2|-|-|15|TRBV12-5
TGTGCTAGTGGTCCCCAGGGAATGAACACCGGGGAGCTGTTTTTT
CASGPQGMNTGELFF
>TRBJ1-5|TRBD1|-|14|TRBV30
TGTGCCTGGAGGCGGGACAGATGGAATCAGCCCCAGCATTTT
CAWRRDRWNQPQHF
>TRBJ2-1|-|-|12|TRBV27
TGTGCCAGCAGCATCAGGGCCAATGAGCAGTTCTTC
CASSIRANEQFF
>TRBJ2-2|-|-|13|TRBV12-5
TGTGCTAGTGGTTTGGCCAGGGCCGGGGAGCTGTTTTTT
CASGLARAGELFF
>TRBJ2-7|-|-|13|TRBV21-1
TGTGCCAGCAGCAAGGGGGCCCGGGGATCGCAGTACTTC
CASSKGARGSQYF
>TRBJ2-4|-|-|14|TRBV4-2
TGTGCCAGCAGCCAAGGAGCAGCGGGAAACATTCAGTACTTC
CASSQGAAGNIQYF
>TRBJ2-2|TRBD1|-|16|TRBV6-5
TGTGCCAGCAGTTACGGGAGGACAGGGGAGGCCGGGGAGCTGTTTTTT
CASSYGRTGEAGELFF
>TRBJ2-5|-|-|15|TRBV27
TGTGCCAGCAGTTTGGGGCAGACCCCTCAAGAGACCCAGTACTTC
CASSLGQTPQETQYF
>TRBJ1-6|-|-|16|TRBV5-1
TGCGCCAGCAGCTTTGAACAGGGCCAGTATAATTCACCCCTCCACTTT
CASSFEQGQYNSPLHF
>TRBJ2-1|-|-|15|TRBV6-1
TGTGCCAGCAGTGACCACAGGGTCCCCTACAATGAGCAGTTCTTC
CASSDHRVPYNEQFF
>TRBJ2-1|-|-|12|TRBV18
TGTGCCAGCTCACTCATGAGGGAGACGCAGTTCTTC
CASSLMRETQFF
>TRBJ2-2|TRBD1|-|18|TRBV4-2
TGTGCCAGCAGCCAAGTTTGGACAGGGAATGCGAACACCGGGGAGCTGTTTTTT
CASSQVWTGNANTGELFF
>TRBJ2-5|-|-|14|TRBV5-1
TGCGCCAGCAGCTTCAGCGGGGGACAGGAGACCCAGTACTTC
CASSFSGGQETQYF
>TRBJ1-5|-|-|15|TRBV14
TGTGCCAGCAGCCAAGGGGGCAGCAGAAATCAGCCCCAGCATTTT
CASSQGGSRNQPQHF
>TRBJ2-2|-|-|14|TRBV18
TGTGCCAGCTCGCCGGGGGAAAACACCGGGGAGCTGTTTTTT
CASSPGENTGELFF
>TRBJ1-3|TRBD1|-|15|TRBV5-1
TGCGCCAGCAGCTTAACAGGGGGCTCTGGAAACACCATATATTTT
CASSLTGGSGNTIYF
>TRBJ2-5|-|-|13|TRBV12-3/TRBV12-4
TGTGCCAGCAGTTTACGTAACCAAGAGACCCAGTACTTC
CASSLRNQETQYF
>TRBJ1-4|TRBD1|-|15|TRBV19
TGTGCCAGTAGTGTGGACAGGGGCCCTAGCGAAAAACTGTTTTTT
CASSVDRGPSEKLFF
>TRBJ1-5|TRBD1|-|15|TRBV4-3
TGCGCCAGCAGCCAAGGGACAGGGGGCGGTCAGCCCCAGCATTTT
CASSQGTGGGQPQHF
>TRBJ1-1|-|-|14|TRBV2
TGTGCCAGCAGCCCGAAACTCTTGAACACTGAAGCTTTCTTT
CASSPKLLNTEAFF
>TRBJ1-1|-|-|11|TRBV11-2
TGTGCCAGCAGCACACAGTCTGAAGCTTTCTTT
CASSTQSEAFF
>TRBJ2-5|TRBD2|-|16|TRBV5-1
TGCGCCAGCAGCTTGGCCGGGACCCGGGGGGGAGAGACCCAGTACTTC
CASSLAGTRGGETQYF
>TRBJ2-1|TRBD2|-|18|TRBV5-5
TGTGCCAGCAGCTTGTCTTCGGGTAGCGGGAGCCACTACAATGAGCAGTTCTTC
CASSLSSGSGSHYNEQFF
>TRBJ2-1|-|-|13|TRBV25-1
TGTGCCAGCAGAGACCGAATGGGACAAGAGCAGTTCTTC
CASRDRMGQEQFF